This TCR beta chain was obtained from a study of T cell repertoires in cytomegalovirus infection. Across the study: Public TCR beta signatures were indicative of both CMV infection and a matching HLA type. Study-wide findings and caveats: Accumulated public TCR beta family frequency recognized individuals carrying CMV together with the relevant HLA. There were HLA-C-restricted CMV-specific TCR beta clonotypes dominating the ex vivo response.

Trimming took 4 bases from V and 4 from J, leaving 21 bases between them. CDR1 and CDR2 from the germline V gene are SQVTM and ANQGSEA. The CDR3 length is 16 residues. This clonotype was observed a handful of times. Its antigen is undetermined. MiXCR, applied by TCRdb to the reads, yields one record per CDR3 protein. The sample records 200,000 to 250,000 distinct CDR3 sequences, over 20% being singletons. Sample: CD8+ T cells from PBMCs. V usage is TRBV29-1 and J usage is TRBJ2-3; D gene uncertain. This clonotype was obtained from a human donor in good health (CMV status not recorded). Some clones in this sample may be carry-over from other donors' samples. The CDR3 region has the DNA TGCAGCGTTGGTCGTGTTTGGAGCCCATCACCAGATACGCAGTATTTT. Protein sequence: CSVGRVWSPSPDTQYF.